The clone carrying this T cell receptor beta chain was counted a single time. This entry comes from a study of control samples from healthy donors and cancer patients. Assay used: immunoSEQ multiplex PCR; TCRdb lists only in-frame clones, some missing. The sample includes 95,000 to 150,000 clones, 80% to 90% seen only once; the top ten take around 10%. The CDR3 extends over 15 amino acids. V was trimmed by 10 bases and J by 0 bases, leaving 15 bases between them. Germline V gene lookup returns CDR1 ENHRY and CDR2 SYGVKD. The sample comprised blood. The sequence came from a man aged 25 to 45 in good health. This chain uses TRBV10-3 with TRBJ2-2; weak D call: TRBD1 (6 bases). The CDR3 DNA follows: TGTGCCACCGCAGAGAGGACAGCGAACACCGGGGAGCTGTTTTTT. Protein product: CATAERTANTGELFF.